The T cell receptor beta chain under discussion was sequenced for a study of blood T cell repertoires in COVID-19. About the study: COVID-19 samples from acute and convalescent phases originated in the United States, Italy and Spain.

Produced via immunoSEQ multiplex PCR; TCRdb's table is partial and in-frame only. The top ten clones hold over 1% of a sample with tens of thousands of clones, 86% of them seen once. The germline gives CDR1 SQVTM, CDR2 ANQGSEA. CDR3 length equals 12 residues. The V end lost 0 bases, the J end lost 8 bases, and 10 bases lay between the germline ends. The receptor was derived from a man aged 55-75 years with acute or convalescent COVID-19. The chain joins TRBV29-1 to TRBJ1-2; D is undetermined. Specimen: peripheral blood. For the CDR3, the DNA is TGCAGCGTTGAAGACATCGCGGAAGGCTACACCTTC. Protein sequence: CSVEDIAEGYTF. Full variable domain (outside the CDR3, taken from reference TRBV29-1 and TRBJ1-2): SAVISQKPSRDICQRGTSLTIQCQVDSQVTMMFWYRQQPGQSLTLIATANQGSEATYESGFVIDKFPISRPNLTFSTLTVSNMSPEDSSIYLCSVEDIAEGYTFGSGTRLTVV.